This T cell receptor (beta chain) stems from a study of shared clonotypes between healthy human individuals. Study results and limitations: The study's rarefaction showed incomplete sorted-subset sequencing despite large depth.

Naive CD8 cells comprised CD45RO-negative, CCR7-positively selected cells, excluding terminally differentiated effector memory CD45RA+ cells. A note on this clone: Antigen unknown.

The V end was cut by 0 bases, the J end by 2 bases, with 15 bases between. There are 16 residues in the CDR3. The germline gives CDR1 SGHNT, CDR2 YYREEE (reference sequence). Assay used: immunoSEQ multiplex PCR; TCRdb lists only in-frame clones, some missing. The sample has roughly 2 million clones, less than 95% seen once; the top ten hold more than 0.95%. The chain recombines TRBV5-4 with TRBJ2-7, with D possibly being TRBD1 (5 bases). The source of this sequence is a man between 18 and 35 years old in good health. Sequencing was done on a sample of naive CD8+ T cells sorted from blood. CDR3 nucleotide sequence: TGTGCCAGCAGCTTGGATGGGGCAGGGTTGGCCTACGAGCAGTACTTC. It specifies CASSLDGAGLAYEQYF.